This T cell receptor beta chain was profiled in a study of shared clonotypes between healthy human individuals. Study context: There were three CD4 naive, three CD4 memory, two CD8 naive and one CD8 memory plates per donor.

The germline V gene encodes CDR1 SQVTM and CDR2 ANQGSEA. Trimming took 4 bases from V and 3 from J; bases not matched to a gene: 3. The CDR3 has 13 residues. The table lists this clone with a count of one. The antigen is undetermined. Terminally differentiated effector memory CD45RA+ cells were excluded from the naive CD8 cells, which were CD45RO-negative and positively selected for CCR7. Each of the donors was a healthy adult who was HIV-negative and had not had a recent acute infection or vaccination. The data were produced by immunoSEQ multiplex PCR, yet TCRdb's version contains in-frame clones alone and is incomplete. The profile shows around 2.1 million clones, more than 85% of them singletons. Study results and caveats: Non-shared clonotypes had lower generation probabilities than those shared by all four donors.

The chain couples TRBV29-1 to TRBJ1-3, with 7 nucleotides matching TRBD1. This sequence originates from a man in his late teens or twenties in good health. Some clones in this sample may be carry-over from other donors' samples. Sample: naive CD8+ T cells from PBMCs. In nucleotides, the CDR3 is TGCAGCGTTGGACAGGGCAATGGAAACACCATATATTTT. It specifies CSVGQGNGNTIYF.